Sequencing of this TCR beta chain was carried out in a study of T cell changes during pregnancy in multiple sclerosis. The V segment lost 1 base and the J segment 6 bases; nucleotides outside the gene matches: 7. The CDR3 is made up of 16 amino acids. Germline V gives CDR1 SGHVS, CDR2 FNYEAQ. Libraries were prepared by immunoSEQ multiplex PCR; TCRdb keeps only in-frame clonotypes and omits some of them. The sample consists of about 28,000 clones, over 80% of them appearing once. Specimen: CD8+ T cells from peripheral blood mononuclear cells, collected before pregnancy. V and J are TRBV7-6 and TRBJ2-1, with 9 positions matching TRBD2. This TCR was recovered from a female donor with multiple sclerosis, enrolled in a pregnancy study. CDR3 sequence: CASSLGGGRALNEQFF. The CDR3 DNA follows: TGTGCCAGCAGCTTAGGTGGCGGGAGGGCCCTCAATGAGCAGTTCTTC.